The following is a T cell receptor beta chain sequence with its context. Its antigen is still unknown. No much larger clone exists at a distance of one base, and base qualities are not known. The sample comes from a study of T cell repertoires in cytomegalovirus infection (dated by TCRdb to the late 2010s). Study-wide context: Peptide stimulations targeted recently identified HLA-C-restricted CMV epitopes, whose presentation resists viral immunomodulation, together with well-studied HLA-B-restricted epitopes. Donor HLA type was relevant to the analysis, because carriage of CMV infection together with the matching HLA type was indicated by public TCR beta signatures.

There are 13 amino acids in the CDR3, from cysteine to phenylalanine inclusive. The entry retains the CDR3 DNA only, 39 bases that are in frame from base 1. The trim is 8 bases for V and 7 bases for J, with a gap of 15 bases between the germline ends. These reads were obtained on an Illumina HiSeq 1500. The public sequencing data were trimmed at Q25 with fastp and processed into clonotypes with MiXCR by TCRdb, which kept only in-frame beta chains. Entries that share a CDR3 protein sequence are merged under the most common genes and DNA. Here the sample has nearly 700,000 distinct CDR3 sequences; around 31% occur a single time. The ten largest clones capture 15% to 20% of the sample. Overall study outcomes, separate from this receptor: In both this cohort and an independent cohort of several hundred donors, the cumulative frequency of public TCR beta family members distinguished carriers of CMV infection plus the relevant HLA type. In the ex vivo response, HLA-C-restricted CMV-specific TCR beta clonotypes were dominant, and in two of eight donors the single most frequent clonotype came from this HLA-C-restricted group.

The treatment or condition label here, explained by the study, means: in vitro stimulation with specific CMV peptide epitopes to enrich CMV-specific T cells. The clonotype originates from a human donor in good health (CMV status not recorded). Some clones in this sample may be carry-over from other donors' samples. The sample was cultured PBMCs, taken from culture after CMV antigen stimulation. The rearranged segments are TRBV12-3 or TRBV12-4 and TRBJ1-5, with TRBD1 perhaps the D gene, on 6 matching bases. Here the CDR3 is given as CASGNRVQQPQHF. The DNA sequence is TGTGCCAGCGGGAACAGGGTACAACAGCCCCAGCATTTT.